This record concerns one T cell receptor (beta chain) sequence. TCRdb re-called the RT-PCR reads through MiXCR, storing one row per CDR3 protein. The sample lists 530,000 or so distinct CDR3 sequences, about 25% occurring once. Germline V lookup: CDR1 LNHNV, CDR2 YYDKDF (reference sequence). Trimming removed 3 bases from V and 8 bases from J, with 19 bases in between. The CDR3 is 15 amino acids. The data were taken from a study of response to subunit inactivated influenza vaccine. The specimen was CD4+ T cells sorted from PBMCs, collected around 5 days after vaccination. The chain carries TRBV15 and TRBJ1-2; the D gene is possibly TRBD1 (5 bases). The source is a man in his forties or fifties who received an inactivated influenza vaccine. CDR3 loop: CATSSRTPRVHGYTF. In DNA form, the CDR3 reads TGTGCCACCAGCAGTAGGACACCTCGGGTACACGGCTACACCTTC.